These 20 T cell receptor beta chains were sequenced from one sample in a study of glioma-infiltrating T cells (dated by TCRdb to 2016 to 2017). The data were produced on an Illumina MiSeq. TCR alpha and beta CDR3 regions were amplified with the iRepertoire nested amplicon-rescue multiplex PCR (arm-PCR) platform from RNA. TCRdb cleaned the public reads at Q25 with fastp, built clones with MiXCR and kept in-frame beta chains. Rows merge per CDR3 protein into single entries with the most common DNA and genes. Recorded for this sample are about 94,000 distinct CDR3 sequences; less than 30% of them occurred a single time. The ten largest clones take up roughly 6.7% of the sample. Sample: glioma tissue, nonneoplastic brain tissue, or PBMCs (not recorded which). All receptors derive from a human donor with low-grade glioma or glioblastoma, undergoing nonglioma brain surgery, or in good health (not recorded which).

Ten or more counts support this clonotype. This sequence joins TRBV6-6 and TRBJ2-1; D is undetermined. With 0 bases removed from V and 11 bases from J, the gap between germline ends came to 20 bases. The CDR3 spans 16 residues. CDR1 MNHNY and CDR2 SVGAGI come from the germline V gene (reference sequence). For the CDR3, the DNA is TGTGCCAGCAGTTACTCGAAAGGGAATCCCAGAGGAAAGCAGTTCTTC. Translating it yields CASSYSKGNPRGKQFF.

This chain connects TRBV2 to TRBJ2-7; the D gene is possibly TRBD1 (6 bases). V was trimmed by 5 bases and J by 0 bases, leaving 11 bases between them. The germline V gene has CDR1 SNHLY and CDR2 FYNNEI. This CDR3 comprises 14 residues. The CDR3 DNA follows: TGTGCCAGCAGTAGGACAGCCCTCTCCTACGAGCAGTACTTC. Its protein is CASSRTALSYEQYF. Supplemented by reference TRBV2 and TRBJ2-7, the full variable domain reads EPEVTQTPSHQVTQMGQEVILRCVPISNHLYFYWYRQILGQKVEFLVSFYNNEISEKSEIFDDQFSVERPDGSNFTLKIRSTKLEDSAMYFCASSRTALSYEQYFGPGTRLTVT.

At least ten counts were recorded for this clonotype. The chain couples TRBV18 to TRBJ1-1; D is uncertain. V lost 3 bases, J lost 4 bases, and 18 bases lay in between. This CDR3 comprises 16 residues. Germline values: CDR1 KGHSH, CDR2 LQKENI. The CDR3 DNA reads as TGTGCCAGCTCACCGTCACAGTATTATTCCAGCACTGAAGCTTTCTTT. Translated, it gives CASSPSQYYSSTEAFF. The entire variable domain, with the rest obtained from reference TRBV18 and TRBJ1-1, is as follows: NAGVMQNPRHLVRRRGQEARLRCSPMKGHSHVYWYRQLPEEGLKFMVYLQKENIIDESGMPKERFSAEFPKEGPSILRIQQVVRGDSAAYFCASSPSQYYSSTEAFFGQGTRLTVV.

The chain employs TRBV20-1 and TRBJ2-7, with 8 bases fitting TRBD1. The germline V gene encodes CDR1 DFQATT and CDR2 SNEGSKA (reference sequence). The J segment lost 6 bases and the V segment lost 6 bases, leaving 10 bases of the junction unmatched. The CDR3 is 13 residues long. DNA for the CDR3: TGCAGTGCCAGCAGTACAGACAGGGGCGAGCAGTACTTC. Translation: CSASSTDRGEQYF.

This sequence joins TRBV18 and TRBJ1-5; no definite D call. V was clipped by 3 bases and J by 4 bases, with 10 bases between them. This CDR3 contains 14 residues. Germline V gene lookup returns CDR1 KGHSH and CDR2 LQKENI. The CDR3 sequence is CASSPGSRNQPQHF. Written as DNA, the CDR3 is TGTGCCAGCTCACCTGGGAGCAGAAATCAGCCCCAGCATTTT.

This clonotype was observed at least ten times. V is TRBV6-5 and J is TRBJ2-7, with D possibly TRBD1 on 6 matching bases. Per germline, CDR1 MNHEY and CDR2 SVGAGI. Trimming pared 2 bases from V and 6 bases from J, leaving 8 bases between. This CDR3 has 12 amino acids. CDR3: CASSYTRGEQYF. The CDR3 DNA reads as TGTGCCAGCAGTTACACCAGGGGCGAGCAGTACTTC.

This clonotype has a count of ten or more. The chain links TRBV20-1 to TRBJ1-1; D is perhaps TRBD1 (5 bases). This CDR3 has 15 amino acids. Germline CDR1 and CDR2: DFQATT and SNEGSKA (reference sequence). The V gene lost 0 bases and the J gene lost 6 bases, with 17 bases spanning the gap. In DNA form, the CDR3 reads TGCAGTGCTAGAGATCTCGGGCAGGGTGTCGCTGAAGCTTTCTTT. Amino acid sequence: CSARDLGQGVAEAFF.

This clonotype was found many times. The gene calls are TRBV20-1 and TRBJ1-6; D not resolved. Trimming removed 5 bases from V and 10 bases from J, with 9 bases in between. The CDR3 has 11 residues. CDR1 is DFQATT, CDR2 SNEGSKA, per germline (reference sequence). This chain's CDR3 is CSARILSPLHF. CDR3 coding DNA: TGCAGTGCTCGGATTTTGTCACCCCTCCACTTT.

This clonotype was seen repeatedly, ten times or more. The CDR3 DNA reads as TGTGCCACCAGTGATTGCAGGAGACAGGAGTACAATGAGCAGTTCTTC. Translating it yields CATSDCRRQEYNEQFF. The J gene is TRBJ2-1, the V gene TRBV24-1; tentative D call: TRBD1 (6 bases). The V and J ends lost 2 bases and 4 bases respectively, with 14 bases between them. The CDR3 is 16 amino acids. Germline loops: CDR1 KGHDR, CDR2 SFDVKD.

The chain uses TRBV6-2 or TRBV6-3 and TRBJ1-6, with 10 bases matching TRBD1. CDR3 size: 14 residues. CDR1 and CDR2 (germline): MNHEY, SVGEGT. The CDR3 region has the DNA TGTGTTAGCAGTTGGGGACAGGGGAATTCACCCCTCCACTTT. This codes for CVSSWGQGNSPLHF.

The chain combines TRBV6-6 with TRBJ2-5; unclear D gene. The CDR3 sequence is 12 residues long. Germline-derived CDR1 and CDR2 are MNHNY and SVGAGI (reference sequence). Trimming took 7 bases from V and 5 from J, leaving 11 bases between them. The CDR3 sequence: CASNRSRETQYF. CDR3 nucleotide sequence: TGTGCCAGCAACCGCTCGAGGGAGACCCAGTACTTC.

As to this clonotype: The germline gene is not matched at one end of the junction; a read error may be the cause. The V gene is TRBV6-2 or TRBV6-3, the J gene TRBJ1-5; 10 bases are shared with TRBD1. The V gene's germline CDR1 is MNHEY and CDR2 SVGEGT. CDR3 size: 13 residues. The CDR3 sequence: CASSYLGTGAQHF. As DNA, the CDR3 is TGCGCCAGCAGTTACTTGGGGACAGGGGCCCAGCATTTT.

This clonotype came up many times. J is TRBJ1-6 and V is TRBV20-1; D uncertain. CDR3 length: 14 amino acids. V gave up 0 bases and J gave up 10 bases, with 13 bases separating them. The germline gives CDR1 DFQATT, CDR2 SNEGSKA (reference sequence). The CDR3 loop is CSAREGPGGSPLHF. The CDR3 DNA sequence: TGCAGTGCTAGAGAAGGACCCGGAGGGTCACCCCTCCACTTT.

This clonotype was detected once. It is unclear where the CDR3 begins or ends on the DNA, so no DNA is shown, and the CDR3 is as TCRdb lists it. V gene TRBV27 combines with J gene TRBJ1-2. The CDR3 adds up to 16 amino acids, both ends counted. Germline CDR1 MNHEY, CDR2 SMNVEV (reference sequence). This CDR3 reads CVSSFSGRMLNYGCTF.

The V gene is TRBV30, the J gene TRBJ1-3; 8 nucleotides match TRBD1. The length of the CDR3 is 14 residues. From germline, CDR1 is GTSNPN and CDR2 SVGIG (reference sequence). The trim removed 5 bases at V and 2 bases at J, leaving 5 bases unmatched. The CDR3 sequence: CAWRTGSTGNTIYF. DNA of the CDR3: TGTGCCTGGCGGACAGGGTCTACTGGAAACACCATATATTTT.

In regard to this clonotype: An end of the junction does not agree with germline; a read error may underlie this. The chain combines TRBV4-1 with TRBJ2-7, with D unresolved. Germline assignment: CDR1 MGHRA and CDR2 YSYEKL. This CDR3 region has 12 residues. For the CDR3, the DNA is TGCGCCAGCACGGAGCACCGCTACGAGCAGCACTTC. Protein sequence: CASTEHRYEQHF.

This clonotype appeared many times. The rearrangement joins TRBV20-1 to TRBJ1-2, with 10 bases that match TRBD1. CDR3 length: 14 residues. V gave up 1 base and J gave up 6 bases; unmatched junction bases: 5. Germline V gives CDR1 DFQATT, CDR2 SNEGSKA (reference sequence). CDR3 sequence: CSARGGGTGDGYTF. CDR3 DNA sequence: TGCAGTGCTAGAGGCGGGGGGACAGGGGATGGCTACACCTTC.

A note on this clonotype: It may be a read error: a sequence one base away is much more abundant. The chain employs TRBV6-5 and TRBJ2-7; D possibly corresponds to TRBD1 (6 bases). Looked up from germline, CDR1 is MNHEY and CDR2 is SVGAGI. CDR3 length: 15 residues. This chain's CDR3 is CTSSYVTGSSYEQYF. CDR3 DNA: TGTACCAGCAGTTATGTAACAGGGAGCTCCTACGAGCAGTACTTC.

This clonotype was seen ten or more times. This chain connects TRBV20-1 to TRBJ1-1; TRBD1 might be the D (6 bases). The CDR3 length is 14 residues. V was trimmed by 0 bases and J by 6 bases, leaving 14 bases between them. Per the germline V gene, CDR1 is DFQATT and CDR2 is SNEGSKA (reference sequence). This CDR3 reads CSARESWGASEAFF. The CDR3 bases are TGCAGTGCTAGAGAATCTTGGGGGGCGTCTGAAGCTTTCTTT.

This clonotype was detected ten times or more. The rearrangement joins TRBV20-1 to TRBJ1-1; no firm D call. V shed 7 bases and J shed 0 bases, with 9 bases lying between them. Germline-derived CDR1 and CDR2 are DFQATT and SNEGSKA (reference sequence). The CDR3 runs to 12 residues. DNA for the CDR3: TGCAGTGGGGTAGGAGTGAACACTGAAGCTTTCTTT. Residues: CSGVGVNTEAFF.